These 29 T cell receptor beta chains originate from one sample sequenced in a study of Ad26.COV2.S vaccination and SARS-CoV-2 variants. Measured with immunoSEQ multiplex PCR; TCRdb has only the in-frame clones, and not every one. Altogether just over 350,000 clones are present, 92% being singletons, with the ten largest covering about 3.9%. This specimen was peripheral blood, taken after recovery from COVID-19. These receptors originate from a human donor who had recovered from COVID-19.

This chain links TRBV7-9 with TRBJ1-2; D is unclear. Trimming took 5 bases from V and 2 from J, leaving 18 bases between them. From germline, CDR1 is SEHNR and CDR2 FQNEAQ (reference sequence). The CDR3 loop spans 16 amino acids. CDR3: CASSLTQPTLNYGYTF. CDR3 DNA: TGTGCCAGCAGCCTCACCCAGCCCACCCTAAACTATGGCTACACCTTC.

A single count supports this clone. This rearrangement joins TRBV29-1 to TRBJ1-1; the D is unclear. Germline CDR1 and CDR2: SQVTM and ANQGSEA. The V and J ends lost 4 bases and 4 bases respectively, with 13 bases between them. The CDR3 contains 13 residues. The CDR3 region is CSVGKGLSTEAFF. CDR3 DNA: TGCAGCGTTGGTAAAGGCCTTAGCACTGAAGCTTTCTTT.

This chain uses TRBV2 with TRBJ1-3, with TRBD1 as a possible D gene (6 bases). The ends were cut back, 6 bases at V and 4 bases at J, with 16 bases in the middle. Per germline, CDR1 SNHLY and CDR2 FYNNEI. There are 15 residues in the CDR3. The CDR3 DNA follows: TGTGCCAGCAGCGGGAATACAGGGAGGGGAAACACCATATATTTT. Its translation is CASSGNTGRGNTIYF.

The chain employs TRBV5-1 and TRBJ1-2; D gene ambiguous. From germline, CDR1 is SGHRS and CDR2 YFSETQ. This CDR3 comprises 12 residues. Trimming took 7 bases from V and 8 from J, leaving 15 bases between them. The CDR3 sequence is CASDGQPGGYTF. The CDR3 nucleotides read TGCGCCAGCGACGGCCAACCTGGGGGCTACACCTTC. The whole variable domain, filled in from reference TRBV5-1 and TRBJ1-2, reads KAGVTQTPRYLIKTRGQQVTLSCSPISGHRSVSWYQQTPGQGLQFLFEYFSETQRNKGNFPGRFSGRQFSNSRSEMNVSTLELGDSALYLCASDGQPGGYTFGSGTRLTVV.

V gene TRBV7-9 combines with J gene TRBJ1-1; 7 bases align to TRBD1. CDR1 and CDR2 from the germline V gene are SEHNR and FQNEAQ (reference sequence). This CDR3 comprises 15 residues. The trim removed 5 bases at V and 8 bases at J, leaving 14 bases unmatched. Written as DNA, the CDR3 is TGTGCCAGCAGCACGACAGGGAGCCCAGCGGGCGAAGCTTTCTTT. Encoded protein: CASSTTGSPAGEAFF.

The chain combines TRBV6-5 with TRBJ2-3; D is tentatively TRBD1 or TRBD2 (5 bases each). Germline lookup yields CDR1 MNHEY and CDR2 SVGAGI. CDR3 length: 14 amino acids. V lost 5 bases and J 6 bases, leaving 15 bases between the germline ends. CDR3 sequence reads: CASSRDLPTDTQYF. In DNA, the CDR3 is TGTGCCAGCAGTAGGGACCTCCCCACGGATACGCAGTATTTT.

The chain carries TRBV10-2 and TRBJ1-4; 8 positions match TRBD1. J lost 7 bases, V lost 8 bases, and 9 bases had no gene match. The CDR3 consists of 14 residues. Per the germline V gene, CDR1 is WSHSY and CDR2 is SAAADI. This CDR3 reads CASGGQAHGEKLFF. As DNA, the CDR3 is TGCGCCAGCGGGGGACAGGCACATGGTGAAAAACTGTTTTTT.

Turning to this clone: This specimen includes other DNA sequences encoding the same CDR3. The rearrangement uses TRBV5-1 and TRBJ1-5, with a weak D call TRBD1 (5 bases). V shed 0 bases and J shed 3 bases, with 10 bases lying between them. Germline V gene sequence: CDR1 SGHRS, CDR2 YFSETQ. CDR3 length equals 15 residues. In nucleotides, the CDR3 is TGCGCCAGCAGCTTGGGGGGGACCGACAATCAGCCCCAGCATTTT. Translating it yields CASSLGGTDNQPQHF.

The rearrangement links TRBV5-1 to TRBJ2-1; 7 bases match TRBD1. CDR1 and CDR2 from the germline V gene are SGHRS and YFSETQ. The junction had 5 bases not matched to a gene; V was cut back by 5 bases and J by 9 bases. The CDR3 runs 12 residues. The CDR3 coding sequence is TGCGCCAGCAGGATACAGGGGAGTGAGCAGTTCTTC. This sequence encodes CASRIQGSEQFF.

This clone appeared once. V is TRBV6-5 and J is TRBJ2-3; 9 bases align to TRBD2. Germline CDR1 is MNHEY and CDR2 is SVGAGI. There are 15 residues in the CDR3. Trimming removed 2 bases from V and 4 bases from J; junction bases left unmatched: 4. The CDR3 DNA reads TGTGCCAGCAGTTACGTAGCGGGGGTGCCAGATACGCAGTATTTT. This gives the protein CASSYVAGVPDTQYF.

The rearrangement joins TRBV6-2 or TRBV6-3 to TRBJ2-1; possibly TRBD2 for D (5 bases). The V end was cut by 2 bases, the J end by 0 bases, with 14 bases between. From germline, CDR1 is MNHEY and CDR2 SVGEGT. This CDR3 comprises 17 residues. CDR3 in DNA: TGTGCCAGCAGTTACATCCTAGCTGCCAGCTCCTACAATGAGCAGTTCTTC. This encodes CASSYILAASSYNEQFF.

The chain is built from TRBV4-1 and TRBJ1-2; D is undetermined. Between the trimmed V and J ends, which lost 1 base and 0 bases, there was a span of 6 bases. The CDR3 runs 14 residues. The germline V gene encodes CDR1 MGHRA and CDR2 YSYEKL. The CDR3 coding sequence is TGCGCCAGCAGCCAAGTGGGTTCTAACTATGGCTACACCTTC. As protein: CASSQVGSNYGYTF.

J is TRBJ2-2 and V is TRBV3-1 (or the pseudogene TRBV3-2), with TRBD1 identical over 10 bases. The CDR3 totals 14 residues. From germline, CDR1 is LGHDT and CDR2 YNNKEL (reference sequence). V lost 8 bases, J lost 6 bases, and 6 bases stayed unmatched. The CDR3 loop reads CASRGTGEAGELFF. Written as DNA, the CDR3 is TGTGCCAGCCGTGGGACAGGGGAGGCCGGGGAGCTGTTTTTT.

The chain joins TRBV9 to TRBJ2-3; 15 bases agree with TRBD2. The CDR3 is 16 amino acids. Trimming removed 7 bases from V and 1 base from J; junction bases left unmatched: 4. Germline lookup yields CDR1 SGDLS and CDR2 YYNGEE. CDR3 sequence (DNA): TGTGCCAGCGGGGGACTAGCGGGGGGCCGCACAGATACGCAGTATTTT. It specifies CASGGLAGGRTDTQYF.

Written as DNA, the CDR3 is TGTGCCAGCAGTATAATGTCGGGGCAAGAGACCCAGTACTTC. Translation: CASSIMSGQETQYF. The chain employs TRBV5-4 and TRBJ2-5; D possibly corresponds to TRBD2 (5 bases). V dropped 5 bases and J dropped 2 bases, with 13 bases sitting between them. CDR3 length: 14 residues. Germline-derived CDR1 and CDR2 are SGHNT and YYREEE (reference sequence).

The chain employs TRBV6-1 and TRBJ2-7; 10 nucleotides align to TRBD1. V dropped 0 bases and J dropped 2; count of bases not matched to a gene: 1. Germline loops: CDR1 MNHNS, CDR2 SASEGT. The CDR3 has 15 amino acids. CDR3 sequence (DNA): TGTGCCAGCAGTGAAGCTGGGACAGGGGCCTACGAGCAGTACTTC. Amino acid sequence: CASSEAGTGAYEQYF.

The chain carries TRBV5-5 and TRBJ1-2; D gene uncertain. The CDR3 loop spans 16 amino acids. Looked up from germline, CDR1 is SGHKS and CDR2 is YYEKEE (reference sequence). V was clipped by 5 bases and J by 2 bases, with 19 bases between them. The CDR3 region has the DNA TGTGCCAGCAGGGCCGATGGGCAGGTCCTAAACTATGGCTACACCTTC. It yields the protein CASRADGQVLNYGYTF.

The chain is built from TRBV5-5 and TRBJ1-2; D is undetermined. V was shortened by 0 bases and J by 4 bases, with 16 bases between the two germline ends. The CDR3 loop spans 16 amino acids. CDR1 SGHKS and CDR2 YYEKEE come from the germline V gene (reference sequence). In nucleotides, the CDR3 is TGTGCCAGCAGCTTGGGAAACAAGGGCGGCCTCTATGGCTACACCTTC. Its protein is CASSLGNKGGLYGYTF.

V is TRBV5-4 and J is TRBJ2-5, with 9 bases aligning to TRBD1. This CDR3 region has 16 residues. The V gene end was trimmed by 4 bases and the J gene end by 4 bases; junction bases not matched to a gene: 11. In germline, CDR1 is SGHNT, CDR2 YYREEE (reference sequence). CDR3 protein: CASSEAGTGYGETQYF. The CDR3 nucleotides are TGTGCCAGCAGCGAAGCTGGGACAGGGTACGGAGAGACCCAGTACTTC.

V usage is TRBV5-1 and J usage is TRBJ2-7; 11 nucleotides agree with TRBD1. Germline CDR1 and CDR2: SGHRS and YFSETQ. V was pared by 3 bases and J by 2 bases, with 10 bases of the junction left unmatched. There are 17 residues in the CDR3. In DNA form, the CDR3 reads TGCGCCAGCAGCTACGGACAGGGGGCGAAAATTACCTACGAGCAGTACTTC. Translation gives CASSYGQGAKITYEQYF.

The chain is built from TRBV4-1 and TRBJ1-6; D gene ambiguous. The CDR3 loop spans 15 amino acids. Trimming left V 0 bases short and J 5 bases short, with 8 bases between. CDR1 MGHRA and CDR2 YSYEKL come from the germline V gene. DNA for the CDR3: TGCGCCAGCAGCCAAGATCGGACGAATAATTCACCCCTCCACTTT. Amino acids: CASSQDRTNNSPLHF.

This chain uses TRBV5-4 with TRBJ1-1, with D unclear. The CDR3 runs to 14 residues. Trimming removed 7 bases at V and 3 bases at J, with 16 bases between. The V gene's germline CDR1 is SGHNT and CDR2 YYREEE (reference sequence). CDR3 loop: CASQKGPSDTEAFF. DNA of the CDR3: TGTGCCAGCCAAAAGGGCCCATCAGACACTGAAGCTTTCTTT.

The chain has TRBV7-8 and TRBJ1-2; the match to TRBD1 covers 7 bases. CDR1 is SGHVS, CDR2 FQNEAQ, per germline. The CDR3 length is 15 residues. V was clipped by 1 base and J by 8 bases; unmatched bases: 10. Here the CDR3 DNA reads TGTGCCAGCAGCTTAGGGACTACAGGGGATCAGGGCTACACCTTC. Translated: CASSLGTTGDQGYTF.

The V gene is TRBV5-1, the J gene TRBJ2-5; TRBD1 aligns across 7 bases. The germline V gene has CDR1 SGHRS and CDR2 YFSETQ. V was clipped by 5 bases and J by 3 bases; unmatched bases: 7. The CDR3 is 14 amino acids. The DNA of the CDR3 is TGCGCCAGCAGGCCCGGGACAGTTAAAGAGACCCAGTACTTC. Translated: CASRPGTVKETQYF.

The chain links TRBV2 to TRBJ2-2; 9 bases fit TRBD1. Losses at the gene ends were 7 bases for V and 0 bases for J; bases not matched to a gene: 12. The CDR3 has 18 residues. The germline V gene encodes CDR1 SNHLY and CDR2 FYNNEI. This CDR3 reads CASILPGQGFTNTGELFF. For the CDR3, the DNA is TGTGCCAGCATCCTACCGGGACAGGGCTTTACGAACACCGGGGAGCTGTTTTTT.

This clone has more than one count but fewer than ten. J is TRBJ2-7 and V is TRBV19; weak D call: TRBD2 (6 bases). V lost 3 bases, J lost 0 bases, and 15 bases lay in between. The CDR3 is 16 amino acids. Looked up from germline, CDR1 is LNHDA and CDR2 is SQIVND (reference sequence). DNA of the CDR3: TGTGCCAGTAGTATCAGCAGTGGAGGGCCCTCCTACGAGCAGTACTTC. Amino acid sequence: CASSISSGGPSYEQYF. Full variable domain (rest looked up from reference TRBV19 and TRBJ2-7): DGGITQSPKYLFRKEGQNVTLSCEQNLNHDAMYWYRQDPGQGLRLIYYSQIVNDFQKGDIAEGYSVSREKKESFPLTVTSAQKNPTAFYLCASSISSGGPSYEQYFGPGTRLTVT.

This sequence joins TRBV5-4 and TRBJ1-1; 7 bases align to TRBD1. From germline, CDR1 is SGHNT and CDR2 YYREEE (reference sequence). The V gene end was trimmed by 3 bases and the J gene end by 4 bases; junction bases not matched to a gene: 12. The CDR3 is 16 amino acids. The CDR3 protein is CASSSGDSRRVTEAFF. The CDR3 DNA sequence: TGTGCCAGCAGCTCGGGGGACAGTCGGAGGGTCACTGAAGCTTTCTTT.

The chain has TRBV19 and TRBJ1-2; D gene uncertain. The CDR3 runs to 13 residues. Looked up from germline, CDR1 is LNHDA and CDR2 is SQIVND (reference sequence). The germline V and J ends were trimmed by 3 bases and 2 bases, with 7 bases remaining between them. This CDR3 is CASSMSPNYGYTF. The CDR3, as DNA: TGTGCCAGTAGTATGTCACCGAACTATGGCTACACCTTC.

This chain joins TRBV29-1 and TRBJ1-2; 7 bases align to TRBD1. Germline V gene lookup returns CDR1 SQVTM and CDR2 ANQGSEA. This CDR3 is built from 13 residues. The ends lost 7 bases at V and 6 bases at J; junction bases unmatched: 11. The CDR3 here is CSARPTGVHGYTF. As DNA, the CDR3 is TGCAGCGCCCGCCCCACAGGGGTCCATGGCTACACCTTC.